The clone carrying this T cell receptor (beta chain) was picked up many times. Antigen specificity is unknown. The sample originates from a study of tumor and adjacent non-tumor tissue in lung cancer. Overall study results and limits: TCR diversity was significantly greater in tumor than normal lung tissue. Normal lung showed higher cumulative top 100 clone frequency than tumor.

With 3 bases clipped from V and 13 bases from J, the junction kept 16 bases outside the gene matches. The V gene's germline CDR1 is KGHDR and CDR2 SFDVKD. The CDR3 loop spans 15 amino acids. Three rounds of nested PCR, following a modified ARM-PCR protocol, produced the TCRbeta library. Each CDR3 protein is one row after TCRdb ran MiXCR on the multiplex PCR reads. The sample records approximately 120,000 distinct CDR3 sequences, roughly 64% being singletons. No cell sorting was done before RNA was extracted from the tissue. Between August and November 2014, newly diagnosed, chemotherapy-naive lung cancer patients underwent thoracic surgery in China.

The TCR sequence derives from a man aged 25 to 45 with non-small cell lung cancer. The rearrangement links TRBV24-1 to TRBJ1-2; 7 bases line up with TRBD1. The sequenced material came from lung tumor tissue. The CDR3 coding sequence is TGTGCCACCAGTGATCCCTCGGGGGGACAGATCTTCTTCACCTTC. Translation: CATSDPSGGQIFFTF.